One and the same sample provided the 24 T cell receptor beta chains below, sequenced in a study of CD8 T cells in ankylosing spondylitis. TCRdb called the 5' RACE reads again in MiXCR, with one record for every CDR3 protein. The sample holds some 800,000 distinct CDR3 sequences, approximately 12% seen once. These TCRs are of unknown antigen specificity. Whole-study findings and limits: Blood from ankylosing spondylitis patients appeared to carry a characteristic eight-variant TCR beta motif.

Material: blood, either unsorted or a sorted T cell fraction (not recorded which). Source of these receptors: a male donor with ankylosing spondylitis.

The chain has TRBV20-1 and TRBJ2-7; no definite D call. There are 14 residues in the CDR3. In germline, CDR1 is DFQATT, CDR2 SNEGSKA (reference sequence). The V and J ends lost 1 base and 6 bases respectively, with 16 bases between them. The CDR3 bases are TGCAGTGCTAGAGGACCCTATGAGACCTCCGAGCAGTACTTC. Its translation: CSARGPYETSEQYF.

This clonotype was seen at least ten times. The chain has TRBV7-2 and TRBJ1-5; 7 bases align to TRBD1. V lost 5 bases to trimming and J lost 6 bases; unmatched junction nucleotides: 10. The CDR3 sequence is 15 residues long. CDR1 and CDR2 (germline): SGHTA, FQGNSA. The CDR3 is CASSQDRAMGQPQHF. DNA of the CDR3: TGTGCCAGCAGCCAAGACAGGGCAATGGGTCAGCCCCAGCATTTT. The full variable domain, rest sourced from reference TRBV7-2 and TRBJ1-5, is GAGVSQSPSNKVTEKGKDVELRCDPISGHTALYWYRQSLGQGLEFLIYFQGNSAPDKSGLPSDRFSAERTGGSVSTLTIQRTQQEDSAVYLCASSQDRAMGQPQHFGDGTRLSIL.

This clonotype came up a few times. V usage is TRBV5-6 and J usage is TRBJ1-2; D gene ambiguous. The CDR3 loop spans 14 amino acids. CDR1 and CDR2 (germline): SGHDT, YYEEEE. Trimming stripped 2 bases from V and 6 bases from J, with 14 bases between. Written as DNA, the CDR3 is TGTGCCAGCAGCTTCTCGCCGGGTGGGGATGGCTACACCTTC. Encoded protein: CASSFSPGGDGYTF. The whole variable domain, remainder taken from reference TRBV5-6 and TRBJ1-2, is DAGVTQSPTHLIKTRGQQVTLRCSPKSGHDTVSWYQQALGQGPQFIFQYYEEEERQRGNFPDRFSGHQFPNYSSELNVNALLLGDSALYLCASSFSPGGDGYTFGSGTRLTVV.

This clonotype has just a few counts. The chain uses TRBV20-1 and TRBJ2-5; D is unresolved. The CDR3 is made up of 14 amino acids. Trimming cost V 6 bases and J 3 bases, with 17 bases left between them. Germline V gene lookup returns CDR1 DFQATT and CDR2 SNEGSKA (reference sequence). For the CDR3, the DNA is TGCAGTGCCCTCCCACAGATCCACAAAGAGACCCAGTACTTC. This translates into CSALPQIHKETQYF.

As to this clonotype: Its ends do not fully match the called genes, so a read error is possible. The chain carries TRBV6-2 or TRBV6-3 and TRBJ2-3; weak D call: TRBD2 (5 bases). This CDR3 contains 13 residues. Germline V lookup: CDR1 MNHEY, CDR2 SVGEGT. The CDR3 region is CTSNYGNTDTQYF. For the CDR3, the DNA is TGTACCAGCAACTACGGGAACACAGATACGCAGTATTTT.

This clonotype was detected a few times. The rearrangement joins TRBV20-1 to TRBJ1-2; possibly TRBD1 for D (5 bases). V was cut by 0 bases and J by 7 bases, with 24 bases left in between. In germline, CDR1 is DFQATT, CDR2 SNEGSKA (reference sequence). The CDR3 sequence is 17 residues long. The DNA of the CDR3 is TGCAGTGCTAGAGATCGCCCACGGGACGGCTTTTATCCTGGCTACACCTTC. Protein product: CSARDRPRDGFYPGYTF.

The sample holds a few counts of this clonotype. The V and J genes are TRBV9 and TRBJ2-1; no clear D. The CDR3 consists of 13 residues. Trimming removed 0 bases at V and 9 bases at J, with 10 bases between. From germline, CDR1 is SGDLS and CDR2 YYNGEE. CDR3 sequence reads: CASSVEQNGEQFF. The DNA for the CDR3 is TGTGCCAGCAGCGTAGAACAAAACGGTGAGCAGTTCTTC. The variable domain in full, completed from reference TRBV9 and TRBJ2-1, reads DSGVTQTPKHLITATGQRVTLRCSPRSGDLSVYWYQQSLDQGLQFLIQYYNGEERAKGNILERFSAQQFPDLHSELNLSSLELGDSALYFCASSVEQNGEQFFGPGTRLTVL.

This clonotype has just a few counts. The V and J genes are TRBV12-5 and TRBJ2-5; D is unclear. This CDR3 contains 17 residues. V was pared by 5 bases and J by 1 base, with 20 bases between. Germline lookup yields CDR1 LGHNT and CDR2 FRNRAP. The CDR3 coding sequence is TGTGCTAGTGGTGTGGGAATCGGCATCAACGGCCAAGAGACCCAGTACTTC. Its translation is CASGVGIGINGQETQYF.

This chain links TRBV7-9 with TRBJ2-3, with TRBD2 matching over 11 bases. This CDR3 spans 15 amino acids. After removal of 5 bases from V and 6 bases from J, the junction contained 7 bases not matched to a gene. Germline CDR1 SEHNR, CDR2 FQNEAQ (reference sequence). CDR3 sequence: CASSNLAGGGDTQYF. In DNA, the CDR3 is TGTGCCAGCAGCAACCTAGCGGGGGGCGGGGATACGCAGTATTTT.

This sequence joins TRBV5-4 and TRBJ2-5; 10 bases align to TRBD2. The V gene's germline CDR1 is SGHNT and CDR2 YYREEE (reference sequence). With 4 bases clipped from V and 5 bases from J, the junction kept 5 bases outside the gene matches. The CDR3 runs to 14 residues. CDR3 sequence: CASSPFSGGETQYF. CDR3 bases: TGTGCCAGCAGCCCATTTAGCGGGGGGGAGACCCAGTACTTC. The variable domain in full, completed from reference TRBV5-4 and TRBJ2-5, reads ETGVTQSPTHLIKTRGQQVTLRCSSQSGHNTVSWYQQALGQGPQFIFQYYREEENGRGNFPPRFSGLQFPNYSSELNVNALELDDSALYLCASSPFSGGETQYFGPGTRLLVL.

The genes are TRBV6-5 and TRBJ1-1; D is unresolved. V shed 9 bases and J shed 0 bases, with 23 bases lying between them. From germline, CDR1 is MNHEY and CDR2 SVGAGI. This CDR3 is 17 amino acids long. CDR3 protein: CASLVYTAASLNTEAFF. DNA for the CDR3: TGTGCCAGTCTAGTTTACACGGCGGCTTCCTTGAACACTGAAGCTTTCTTT.

The V and J genes are TRBV20-1 and TRBJ1-6; 7 nucleotides line up with TRBD1. CDR3 length: 16 amino acids. Germline CDR1 and CDR2: DFQATT and SNEGSKA (reference sequence). Unmatched junction bases numbered 7, after V lost 2 bases and J lost 3 bases. Written as DNA, the CDR3 is TGCAGTGCTAGACTACAGGGGAAGGGCTATAATTCACCCCTCCACTTT. It codes for CSARLQGKGYNSPLHF.

This clonotype was recorded at least ten times. The chain uses TRBV10-3 and TRBJ2-1, with D perhaps TRBD1 (7 bases). V was trimmed by 10 bases and J by 6 bases, leaving 13 bases between them. Germline CDR1 and CDR2: ENHRY and SYGVKD. The CDR3 is 12 residues long. CDR3 in DNA: TGTGCCACCGGCCAGGGGGGCAATGAGCAGTTCTTC. Its translation is CATGQGGNEQFF.

This chain joins TRBV5-1 and TRBJ2-7; tentative D call: TRBD1 (6 bases). The CDR3 totals 13 residues. V lost 2 bases, J lost 2 bases, and 8 bases lay in between. Per the germline V gene, CDR1 is SGHRS and CDR2 is YFSETQ. This CDR3 reads CASSFNRAYEQYF. The CDR3 nucleotides are TGCGCCAGCAGCTTCAACAGGGCCTACGAGCAGTACTTC.

J is TRBJ2-7 and V is TRBV7-2, with D perhaps matching TRBD1 (6 bases). Germline values: CDR1 SGHTA, CDR2 FQGNSA. The CDR3 has 14 amino acids. Trimming took 4 bases from V and 0 from J, leaving 10 bases between them. CDR3 nucleotides: TGTGCCAGCAGCTCCAAGGGGGACTCCTACGAGCAGTACTTC. Protein sequence: CASSSKGDSYEQYF.

This clonotype came up a few times. This chain connects TRBV7-8 to TRBJ2-2; 9 nucleotides line up with TRBD2. The germline V gene has CDR1 SGHVS and CDR2 FQNEAQ. V lost 2 bases, J lost 5 bases, and 6 bases stayed unmatched. This CDR3 comprises 16 residues. CDR3 in DNA: TGTGCCAGCAGCTTATTGCACGCGGGGGGGACCGGGGAGCTGTTTTTT. Translation gives CASSLLHAGGTGELFF.

This rearrangement joins TRBV10-3 to TRBJ2-5; 7 bases are a match to TRBD1. The CDR3 has 14 residues. The germline V gene has CDR1 ENHRY and CDR2 SYGVKD. V shed 6 bases and J 1 base; nucleotides not matched to a gene: 5. CDR3 residues: CAIRPGQIQETQYF. For the CDR3, the DNA is TGTGCCATCAGACCGGGACAGATCCAAGAGACCCAGTACTTC.

V and J are TRBV7-2 and TRBJ1-1, with 7 bases identical to TRBD1. Looked up from germline, CDR1 is SGHTA and CDR2 is FQGNSA. Trimming cost V 1 base and J 7 bases; bases outside gene matches: 6. This CDR3 comprises 14 residues. DNA of the CDR3: TGTGCCAGCAGCTTAGTAGGGGGACAGCTTGAAGCTTTCTTT. Protein sequence: CASSLVGGQLEAFF.

The table lists this clonotype with a few counts. The rearrangement links TRBV10-3 to TRBJ2-3; D may be TRBD1 or TRBD2 (6 bases each). CDR1 and CDR2 (germline): ENHRY, SYGVKD. The CDR3 is made up of 11 amino acids. The V end lost 6 bases, the J end lost 6 bases, and 7 bases lay between the germline ends. CDR3 in amino acids: CAIRGGDTQYF. Here the CDR3 DNA reads TGTGCCATCAGAGGGGGGGATACGCAGTATTTT.

This clonotype was detected only a few times. The chain uses TRBV5-1 and TRBJ2-1, with TRBD2 matching 9 bases. V lost 0 bases to trimming and J lost 3 bases; unmatched junction nucleotides: 4. CDR1 and CDR2 (germline): SGHRS, YFSETQ. The CDR3 extends over 16 amino acids. In DNA form, the CDR3 reads TGCGCCAGCAGCTTGGTAGTAGCGGGAGACTACAATGAGCAGTTCTTC. Its protein product is CASSLVVAGDYNEQFF.

This chain connects TRBV4-2 to TRBJ2-2; TRBD1 matches at 9 bases. The germline V gene has CDR1 LGHNA and CDR2 YNFKEQ. J lost 2 bases, V lost 3 bases, and 7 bases had no gene match. This CDR3 spans 17 amino acids. As DNA, the CDR3 is TGTGCCAGCAGCCATGAGGACAGGGGCTTTAACACCGGGGAGCTGTTTTTT. Protein product: CASSHEDRGFNTGELFF.

The CDR3 sequence is CASSLVVGAGVYNEQFF. The CDR3 DNA is TGTGCCAGCAGCTTAGTGGTCGGAGCGGGCGTCTACAATGAGCAGTTCTTC. The chain has TRBV11-2 and TRBJ2-1; D perhaps matches TRBD2 (6 bases). V lost 1 base to trimming and J lost 3 bases, with 16 bases between them. The CDR3 runs to 17 residues. The germline gives CDR1 SGHAT, CDR2 FQNNGV.

The chain carries TRBV6-2 or TRBV6-3 and TRBJ2-1, with 7 nucleotides matching TRBD1. Trimming at V came to 6 bases and at J to 5 bases, leaving 10 bases not matched to a gene. CDR1 is MNHEY, CDR2 SVGEGT, per germline. The CDR3 consists of 15 residues. As DNA, the CDR3 is TGTGCCAGCAGGTATACAGGGGCAGCTGACAATGAGCAGTTCTTC. This translates into CASRYTGAADNEQFF.

This clonotype was found a few times. The chain uses TRBV5-5 and TRBJ1-4; no definite D call. CDR3 length: 14 amino acids. In germline, CDR1 is SGHKS, CDR2 YYEKEE (reference sequence). V dropped 6 bases and J dropped 7 bases, with 16 bases sitting between them. This CDR3 reads CASTLQREGEKLFF. DNA for the CDR3: TGTGCCAGCACCTTACAGAGGGAGGGTGAAAAACTGTTTTTT.